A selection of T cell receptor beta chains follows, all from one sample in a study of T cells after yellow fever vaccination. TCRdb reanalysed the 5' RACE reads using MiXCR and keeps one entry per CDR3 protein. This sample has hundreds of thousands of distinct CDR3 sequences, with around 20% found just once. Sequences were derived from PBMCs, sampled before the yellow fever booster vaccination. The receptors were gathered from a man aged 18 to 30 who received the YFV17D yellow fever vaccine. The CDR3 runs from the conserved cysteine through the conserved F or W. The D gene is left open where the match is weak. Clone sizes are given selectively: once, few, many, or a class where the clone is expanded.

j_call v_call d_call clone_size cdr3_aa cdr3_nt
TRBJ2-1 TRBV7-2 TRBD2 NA CASSLVAGVTYNEQFF TGTGCCAGCAGCTTAGTAGCGGGGGTCACCTACAATGAGCAGTTCTTC
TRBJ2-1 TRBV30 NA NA CAWSVTEIYNEQFF TGTGCCTGGAGTGTGACGGAAATATACAATGAGCAGTTCTTC
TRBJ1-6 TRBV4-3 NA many CASSQGKTGDNSPLHF TGCGCCAGCAGCCAAGGGAAGACAGGCGATAATTCACCCCTCCACTTT
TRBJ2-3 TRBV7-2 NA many CASSLMRGSTDTQYF TGTGCCAGCAGCTTAATGAGGGGGAGCACAGATACGCAGTATTTT
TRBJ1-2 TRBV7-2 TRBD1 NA CASSNRDRAYGYTF TGTGCCAGCAGCAACCGGGACAGAGCCTATGGCTACACCTTC
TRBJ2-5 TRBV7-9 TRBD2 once CASSSTSGGVLRAETQYF TGTGCCAGCAGCTCTACTAGCGGGGGGGTCCTTCGTGCAGAGACCCAGTACTTC
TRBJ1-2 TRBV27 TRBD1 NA CASSSTGTGGLDNYGYTF TGTGCCAGCAGTTCCACCGGGACAGGGGGCCTCGATAACTATGGCTACACCTTC
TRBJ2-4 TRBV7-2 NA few CASSEGGAAKNIQYF TGTGCCAGCAGCGAAGGGGGGGCGGCCAAAAACATTCAGTACTTC
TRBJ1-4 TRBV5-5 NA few CASSLNPLSQPHEKLFF TGTGCCAGCAGCTTGAATCCCCTGAGTCAGCCCCATGAAAAACTGTTTTTT
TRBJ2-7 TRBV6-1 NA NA CASRSRLAYEQYF TGTGCCAGCAGGTCAAGACTGGCCTACGAGCAGTACTTC
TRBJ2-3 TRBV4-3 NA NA CASSQDQGGGKQYF TGCGCCAGCAGCCAAGACCAGGGAGGGGGTAAGCAGTATTTT
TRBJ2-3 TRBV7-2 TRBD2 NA CASSLLAGGQVTQYF TGTGCCAGCAGCTTATTAGCGGGGGGGCAGGTTACGCAGTATTTT
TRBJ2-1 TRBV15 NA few CATSRDRIYEQFF TGTGCCACCAGCAGAGACAGGATTTATGAGCAGTTCTTC
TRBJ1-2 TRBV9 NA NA CASRKNDGYGYTF TGTGCCAGCAGGAAGAACGACGGGTATGGCTACACCTTC
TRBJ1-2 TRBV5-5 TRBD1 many CASSTTGGGGYTF TGTGCCAGCAGCACAACAGGGGGCGGAGGCTACACCTTC
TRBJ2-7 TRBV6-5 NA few CASSYSYSFSYEQYF TGTGCCAGCAGTTACTCGTACAGCTTCTCCTACGAGCAGTACTTC
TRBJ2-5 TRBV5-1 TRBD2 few CASQSGGQETQYF TGCGCCAGCCAGAGCGGGGGGCAAGAGACCCAGTACTTC
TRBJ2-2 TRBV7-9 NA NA CASSEWPGANTGELFF TGTGCCAGCAGCGAATGGCCGGGAGCGAACACCGGGGAGCTGTTTTTT
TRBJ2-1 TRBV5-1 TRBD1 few CASSIGTGVNEQFF TGCGCCAGCAGCATAGGGACAGGGGTGAATGAGCAGTTCTTC
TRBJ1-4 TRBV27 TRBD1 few CASTLPGQPNEKLFF TGTGCCAGCACCCTACCGGGACAGCCTAATGAAAAACTGTTTTTT
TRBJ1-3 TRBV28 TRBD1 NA CASSLSLMTGRNTIYF TGTGCCAGCAGTTTATCCCTCATGACAGGGCGAAACACCATATATTTT
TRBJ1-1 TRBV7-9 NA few CASSLLVLGTEAFF TGTGCCAGCAGCTTATTGGTATTAGGTACTGAAGCTTTCTTT
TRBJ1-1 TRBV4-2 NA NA CASSQDPPLFGVKNTEAFF TGTGCCAGCAGCCAAGATCCTCCCCTCTTCGGGGTTAAGAACACTGAAGCTTTCTTT
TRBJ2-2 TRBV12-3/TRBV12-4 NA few CASSLAGLTTGELFF TGTGCCAGCAGTTTAGCGGGACTCACTACCGGGGAGCTGTTTTTT
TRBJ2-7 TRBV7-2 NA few CASSSPALGYEQYF TGTGCCAGCAGCTCGCCCGCTCTAGGATACGAGCAGTACTTC
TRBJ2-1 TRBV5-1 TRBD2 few CASSKLAGEQFF TGCGCCAGCTCAAAACTAGCGGGGGAGCAGTTCTTC
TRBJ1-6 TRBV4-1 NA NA CASGPGELNSPLHF TGCGCCAGCGGCCCGGGGGAGCTTAATTCACCCCTCCACTTT
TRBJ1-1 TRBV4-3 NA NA CASSQDRYTEAFF TGCGCCAGCAGCCAAGACAGATACACTGAAGCTTTCTTT